This TCR beta chain appears in the sequencing data of a study of control samples from healthy donors and cancer patients. V was cut by 0 bases and J by 5 bases, with 8 bases left in between. The CDR3 length is 13 residues. Per germline, CDR1 SGHDT and CDR2 YYEEEE. TCRdb keeps only in-frame clones here, not all; method: immunoSEQ multiplex PCR. This sample has 70,000 to 95,000 clones, with 80% to 90% found just once. Material: blood. The rearrangement links TRBV5-6 to TRBJ2-5; D uncertain. This clonotype was sampled from a man aged 50 to 59 in good health. In DNA, the CDR3 is TGTGCCAGCAGCTTGGTGTGGGATGAGACCCAGTACTTC. Amino acids: CASSLVWDETQYF. Together with reference TRBV5-6 and TRBJ2-5, the CDR3 gives the full variable domain: DAGVTQSPTHLIKTRGQQVTLRCSPKSGHDTVSWYQQALGQGPQFIFQYYEEEERQRGNFPDRFSGHQFPNYSSELNVNALLLGDSALYLCASSLVWDETQYFGPGTRLLVL.